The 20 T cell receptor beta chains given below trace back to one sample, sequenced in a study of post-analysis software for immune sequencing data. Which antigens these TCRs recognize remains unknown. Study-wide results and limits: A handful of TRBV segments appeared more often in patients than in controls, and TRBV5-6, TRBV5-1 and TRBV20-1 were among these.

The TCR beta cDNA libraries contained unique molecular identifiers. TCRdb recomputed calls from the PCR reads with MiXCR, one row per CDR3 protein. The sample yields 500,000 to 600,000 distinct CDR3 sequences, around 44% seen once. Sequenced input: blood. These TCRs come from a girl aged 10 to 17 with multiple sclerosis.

The CDR3 DNA reads TGTGCCAGCAGCCAAGTGGGAGGGGGCTATGGCTACACCTTC. It is translated as CASSQVGGGYGYTF. The chain uses TRBV3-1 and TRBJ1-2; a possible D gene is TRBD1 (6 bases). Germline V CDR1 and CDR2: LGHDT, YNNKEL (reference sequence). Trimming shortened V by 1 base and J by 4 bases, and 10 bases separated the two germline ends. This CDR3 has 14 amino acids.

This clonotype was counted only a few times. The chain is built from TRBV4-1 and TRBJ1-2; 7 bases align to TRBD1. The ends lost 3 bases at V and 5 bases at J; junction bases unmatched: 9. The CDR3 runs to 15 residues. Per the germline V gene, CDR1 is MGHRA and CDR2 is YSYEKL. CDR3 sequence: CASSHKKQGKYGYTF. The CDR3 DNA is TGCGCCAGCAGCCACAAAAAACAGGGGAAGTATGGCTACACCTTC.

Here the CDR3 reads CASSSMSGLAYGYTF. DNA of the CDR3: TGTGCCAGCAGTTCCATGTCTGGACTTGCATATGGCTACACCTTC. This chain joins TRBV12-3 or TRBV12-4 and TRBJ1-2; the D is unclear. V was cut by 4 bases and J by 5 bases, with 17 bases left in between. The CDR3 extends over 15 amino acids.

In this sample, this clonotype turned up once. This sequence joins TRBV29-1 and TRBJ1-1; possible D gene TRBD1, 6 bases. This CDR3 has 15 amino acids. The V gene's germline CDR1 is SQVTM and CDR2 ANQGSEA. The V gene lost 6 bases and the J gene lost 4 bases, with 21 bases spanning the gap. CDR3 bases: TGCAGCGTCCCCCTTCCGGGGGCTTTAAGCACTGAAGCTTTCTTT. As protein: CSVPLPGALSTEAFF.

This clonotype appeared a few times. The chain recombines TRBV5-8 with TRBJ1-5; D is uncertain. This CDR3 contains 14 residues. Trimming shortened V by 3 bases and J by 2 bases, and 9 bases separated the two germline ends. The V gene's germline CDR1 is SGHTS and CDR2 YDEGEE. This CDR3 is CASSYLRGNQPQHF. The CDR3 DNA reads TGTGCCAGCAGCTACCTTCGGGGCAATCAGCCCCAGCATTTT.

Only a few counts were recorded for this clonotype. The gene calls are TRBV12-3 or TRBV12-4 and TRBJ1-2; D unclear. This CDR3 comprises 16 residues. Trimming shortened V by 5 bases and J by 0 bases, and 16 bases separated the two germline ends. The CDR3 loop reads CASSPGWRRTNYGYTF. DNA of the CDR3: TGTGCCAGCAGTCCGGGCTGGAGGCGGACTAACTATGGCTACACCTTC.

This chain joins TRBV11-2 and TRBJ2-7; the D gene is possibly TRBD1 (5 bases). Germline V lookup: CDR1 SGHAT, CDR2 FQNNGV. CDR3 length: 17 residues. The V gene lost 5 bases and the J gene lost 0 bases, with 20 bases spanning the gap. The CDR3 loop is CASSPFVLDKVSYEQYF. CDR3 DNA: TGTGCCAGCAGCCCATTCGTTTTGGACAAAGTCTCCTACGAGCAGTACTTC. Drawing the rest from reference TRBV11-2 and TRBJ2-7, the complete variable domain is EAGVAQSPRYKIIEKRQSVAFWCNPISGHATLYWYQQILGQGPKLLIQFQNNGVVDDSQLPKDRFSAERLKGVDSTLKIQPAKLEDSAVYLCASSPFVLDKVSYEQYFGPGTRLTVT.

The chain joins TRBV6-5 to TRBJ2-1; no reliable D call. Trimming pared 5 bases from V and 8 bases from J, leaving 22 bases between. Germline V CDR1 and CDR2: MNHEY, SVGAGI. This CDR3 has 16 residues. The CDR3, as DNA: TGTGCCAGCAGTCCCCCGAAGGCTATCCTACTCGATGAGCAGTTCTTC. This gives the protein CASSPPKAILLDEQFF.

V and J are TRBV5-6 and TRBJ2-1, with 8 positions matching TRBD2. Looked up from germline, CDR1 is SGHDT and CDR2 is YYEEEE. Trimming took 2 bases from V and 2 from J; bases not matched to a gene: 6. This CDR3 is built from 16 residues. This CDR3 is CASSFSGSGTYNEQFF. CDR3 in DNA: TGTGCCAGCAGCTTCAGCGGGAGCGGGACCTACAATGAGCAGTTCTTC.

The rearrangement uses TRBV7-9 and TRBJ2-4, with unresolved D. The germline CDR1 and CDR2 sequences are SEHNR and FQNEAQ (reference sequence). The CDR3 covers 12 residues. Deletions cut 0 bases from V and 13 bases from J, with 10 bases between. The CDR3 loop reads CASSLAPVGQYF. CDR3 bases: TGTGCCAGCAGCTTAGCCCCGGTAGGGCAGTACTTC. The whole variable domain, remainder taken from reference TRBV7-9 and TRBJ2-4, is DTGVSQNPRHKITKRGQNVTFRCDPISEHNRLYWYRQTLGQGPEFLTYFQNEAQLEKSRLLSDRFSAERPKGSFSTLEIQRTEQGDSAMYLCASSLAPVGQYFGAGTRLSVL.

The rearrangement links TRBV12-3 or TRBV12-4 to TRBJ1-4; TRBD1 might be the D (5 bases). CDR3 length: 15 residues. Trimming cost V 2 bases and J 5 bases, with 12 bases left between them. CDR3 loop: CASSLYVRQNEKLFF. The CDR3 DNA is TGTGCCAGCAGTTTATATGTTAGACAGAATGAAAAACTGTTTTTT.

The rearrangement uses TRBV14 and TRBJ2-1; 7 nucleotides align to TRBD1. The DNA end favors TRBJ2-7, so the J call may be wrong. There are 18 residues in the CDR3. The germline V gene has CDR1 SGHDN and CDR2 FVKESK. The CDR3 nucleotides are TGTGCCAGCAGCCAAGATTTGTTCGGGACAGCCTCCTACAATGAGCAGTACTTC. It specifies CASSQDLFGTASYNEQYF.

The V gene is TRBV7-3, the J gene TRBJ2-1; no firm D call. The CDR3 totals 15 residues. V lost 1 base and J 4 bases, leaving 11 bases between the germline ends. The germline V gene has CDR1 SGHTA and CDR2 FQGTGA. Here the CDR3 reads CASSLNPILYNEQFF. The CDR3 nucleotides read TGTGCCAGCAGCTTAAATCCCATACTGTACAATGAGCAGTTCTTC. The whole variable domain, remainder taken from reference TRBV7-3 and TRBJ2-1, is GAGVSQTPSNKVTEKGKYVELRCDPISGHTALYWYRQSLGQGPEFLIYFQGTGAADDSGLPNDRFFAVRPEGSVSTLKIQRTERGDSAVYLCASSLNPILYNEQFFGPGTRLTVL.

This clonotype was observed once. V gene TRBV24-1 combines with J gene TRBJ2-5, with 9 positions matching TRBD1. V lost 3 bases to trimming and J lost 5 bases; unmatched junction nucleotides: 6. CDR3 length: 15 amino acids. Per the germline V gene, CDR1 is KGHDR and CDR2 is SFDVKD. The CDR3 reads CATSDPQGAYETQYF. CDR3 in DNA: TGTGCCACCAGTGATCCACAGGGGGCCTATGAGACCCAGTACTTC.

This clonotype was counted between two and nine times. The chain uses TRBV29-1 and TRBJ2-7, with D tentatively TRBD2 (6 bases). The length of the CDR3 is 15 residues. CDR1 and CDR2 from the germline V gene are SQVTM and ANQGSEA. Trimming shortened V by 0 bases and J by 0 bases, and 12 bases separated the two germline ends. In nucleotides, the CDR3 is TGCAGCGTTGAAGATCTTTTGGGAGGCTCCTACGAGCAGTACTTC. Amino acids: CSVEDLLGGSYEQYF.

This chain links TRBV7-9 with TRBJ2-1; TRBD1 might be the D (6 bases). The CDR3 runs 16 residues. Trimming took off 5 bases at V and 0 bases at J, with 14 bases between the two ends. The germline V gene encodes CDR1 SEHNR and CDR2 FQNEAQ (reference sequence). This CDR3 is CASSPWTDHSYNEQFF. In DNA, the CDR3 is TGTGCCAGCAGCCCTTGGACAGACCACTCCTACAATGAGCAGTTCTTC.

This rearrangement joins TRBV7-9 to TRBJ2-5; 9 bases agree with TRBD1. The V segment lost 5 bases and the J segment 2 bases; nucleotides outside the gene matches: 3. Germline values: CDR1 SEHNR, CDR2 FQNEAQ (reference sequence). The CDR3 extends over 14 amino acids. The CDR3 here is CASSIGQGQETQYF. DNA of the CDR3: TGTGCCAGCAGCATTGGACAGGGGCAAGAGACCCAGTACTTC.

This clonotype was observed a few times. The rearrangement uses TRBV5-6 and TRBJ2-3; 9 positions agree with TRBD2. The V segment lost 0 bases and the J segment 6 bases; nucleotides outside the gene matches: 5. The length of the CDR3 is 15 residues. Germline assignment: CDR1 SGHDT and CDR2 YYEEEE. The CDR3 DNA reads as TGTGCCAGCAGCTTGGTTAGCGGGAGATGGGATACGCAGTATTTT. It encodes CASSLVSGRWDTQYF.

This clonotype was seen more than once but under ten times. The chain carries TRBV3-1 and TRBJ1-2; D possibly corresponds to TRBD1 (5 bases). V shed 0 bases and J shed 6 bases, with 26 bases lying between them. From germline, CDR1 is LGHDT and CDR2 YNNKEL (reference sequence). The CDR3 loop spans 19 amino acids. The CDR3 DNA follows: TGTGCCAGCAGCCAAGATCGGTTCGGCGGGGGATGGGGTGCGGATGGCTACACCTTC. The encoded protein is CASSQDRFGGGWGADGYTF.

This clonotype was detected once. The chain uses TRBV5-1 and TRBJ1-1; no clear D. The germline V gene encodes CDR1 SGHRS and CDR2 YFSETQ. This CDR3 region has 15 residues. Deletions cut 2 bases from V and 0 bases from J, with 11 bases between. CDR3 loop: CASSFFTTMNTEAFF. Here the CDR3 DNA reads TGCGCCAGCAGCTTTTTTACCACCATGAACACTGAAGCTTTCTTT.